This TCR beta chain was sequenced during a study of blood T cell repertoires in COVID-19. Overall study context: COVID-19 samples, acute and convalescent, were from the United States, Italy and Spain. The cDNA or gDNA used as material had been derived from T cells, B-cell-depleted T cells, or PBMCs.

Followed over time, Seattle patients had been enrolled while infection was active. This clone was seen once. V was shortened by 3 bases and J by 3 bases, with 12 bases between the two germline ends. There are 14 residues in the CDR3. The germline CDR1 and CDR2 sequences are LNHDA and SQIVND (reference sequence). In the authors' workflow: Quantification of nucleated cells was approximated via reference gene primer amplification. Method: immunoSEQ multiplex PCR; TCRdb's copy keeps in-frame clones and lacks some. Clone size and the V and J calls come from that table; the DNA yielded D and trimming. The table has hundreds of thousands of clones, more than 85% seen once.

The TCR originated in a man aged 60-69 years with COVID-19, enrolled during active disease. The chain couples TRBV19 to TRBJ2-7, with unresolved D. The sequencing input was peripheral blood. The chain's CDR3 is CASSISASSYEQYF. In DNA, the CDR3 is TGTGCCAGTAGTATCAGCGCTTCCAGCTACGAGCAGTACTTC. Looking up the rest from reference TRBV19 and TRBJ2-7 gives the full variable domain: DGGITQSPKYLFRKEGQNVTLSCEQNLNHDAMYWYRQDPGQGLRLIYYSQIVNDFQKGDIAEGYSVSREKKESFPLTVTSAQKNPTAFYLCASSISASSYEQYFGPGTRLTVT.